This T cell receptor beta chain was sequenced for a study of OX40 agonist ivuxolimab in advanced cancers. Across the whole study: The patients received agonistic anti-OX40 (CD134) antibody ivuxolimab. Study-level findings and limits: Undetermined was the antigen specificity of the expanded peripheral T cells.

The assay was immunoSEQ multiplex PCR, and TCRdb's table has in-frame clones only and misses some. This table has 45,000 to 60,000 clones, roughly 83% appearing once. CDR1 is MDHEN and CDR2 is SYDVKM in the germline V gene. This CDR3 contains 13 residues. Trimming removed 3 bases from V and 3 bases from J, with 3 bases in between. In regard to this clone: Its matching antigen is unknown.

Sequenced here: CD4+ or CD8+ T cells sorted from blood, sampled in a trial of the OX40 agonist ivuxolimab. This chain connects TRBV28 to TRBJ2-6; D gene ambiguous. The receptor was isolated from an adult with an advanced solid tumor such as melanoma, head and neck, liver or kidney cancer. The CDR3 DNA is TGTGCCAGCAGTTTTGTTGGGGCCAACGTCCTGACTTTC. Its translation is CASSFVGANVLTF.